The 9 T cell receptor beta chains below were found in one sample sequenced in a study of cytotoxic CD8 clonotypes in ibrutinib-treated CLL. TCRdb keeps only in-frame clones here, not all; method: immunoSEQ multiplex PCR. The sample yields over 110,000 clones, approximately 89% seen once. Specimen: PBMCs, collected after 12 months of ibrutinib treatment. The receptors were sampled from a human donor with chronic lymphocytic leukemia.

This chain connects TRBV6-8 to TRBJ1-2; TRBD1 is a possible D gene (5 bases). This CDR3 is 13 amino acids long. Germline CDR1 is MNHGY and CDR2 is SAAAGT. Trimming took 6 bases from V and 4 from J, leaving 12 bases between them. The CDR3 DNA is TGTGCCAGCAGAAAAGGACACCCCTATGGCTACACCTTC. Protein product: CASRKGHPYGYTF.

The chain links TRBV30 to TRBJ2-2; 10 bases fit TRBD1. The V and J ends lost 0 bases and 5 bases, in that order; junction bases with no gene match: 3. There are 15 residues in the CDR3. Germline V lookup: CDR1 GTSNPN, CDR2 SVGIG (reference sequence). The CDR3 here is CAWSVGTGVTGELFF. As DNA, the CDR3 is TGTGCCTGGAGTGTTGGGACAGGGGTGACCGGGGAGCTGTTTTTT.

The V call is TRBV5-8, the J call TRBJ1-1; D is uncertain. The CDR3 loop spans 14 amino acids. Germline lookup yields CDR1 SGHTS and CDR2 YDEGEE. V was pared by 4 bases and J by 3 bases, with 13 bases between. The CDR3 nucleotides read TGTGCCAGCAGCCCAGCATGGTGGGACACTGAAGCTTTCTTT. Translated, it gives CASSPAWWDTEAFF.

The rearrangement uses TRBV11-2 and TRBJ2-7; D is unclear. The germline V and J ends were trimmed by 5 bases and 0 bases, with 17 bases remaining between them. The CDR3 consists of 16 residues. In germline, CDR1 is SGHAT, CDR2 FQNNGV. The DNA of the CDR3 is TGTGCCAGCAGCACCCAGACCCTGGGCAGCTCCTACGAGCAGTACTTC. It codes for CASSTQTLGSSYEQYF.

V usage is TRBV7-3 and J usage is TRBJ2-1; 9 nucleotides match TRBD2. The CDR3 is made up of 17 amino acids. Per germline, CDR1 SGHTA and CDR2 FQGTGA. J lost 7 bases, V lost 2 bases, and 12 bases had no gene match. CDR3 DNA: TGTGCCAGCAGCTTAGCGGGAGGGCGGGATGGTGAGAATGAGCAGTTCTTC. Residues: CASSLAGGRDGENEQFF.

The chain joins TRBV11-3 to TRBJ2-4, with D hard to call. V was cut by 3 bases and J by 2 bases, with 5 bases left in between. Germline V gene data show CDR1 as SGHNT and CDR2 as YENEEA. The CDR3 sequence is 13 residues long. The CDR3 loop is CASSFYPKNIQYF. DNA for the CDR3: TGTGCCAGCAGCTTTTACCCCAAAAACATTCAGTACTTC.

This chain links TRBV27 with TRBJ2-2; 7 bases match TRBD1. Germline V gene lookup returns CDR1 MNHEY and CDR2 SMNVEV (reference sequence). This CDR3 comprises 15 residues. V lost 5 bases, J lost 4 bases, and 7 bases stayed unmatched. As DNA, the CDR3 is TGTGCCAGCAGTCTACAGGGGCCGGGCACCGGGGAGCTGTTTTTT. Residues: CASSLQGPGTGELFF.

The chain joins TRBV6-5 to TRBJ2-7, with 9 bases aligning to TRBD2. Losses at the gene ends were 7 bases for V and 5 bases for J; bases not matched to a gene: 3. The CDR3 has 12 residues. Germline V gene sequence: CDR1 MNHEY, CDR2 SVGAGI. In DNA form, the CDR3 reads TGTGCCAGCAATCGACTAGCGGACGAGCAGTACTTC. Its translation is CASNRLADEQYF.

CDR3 DNA sequence: TGTGCCAGCAGCACACACAATGAGCAGTTCTTC. It codes for CASSTHNEQFF. The V call is TRBV9, the J call TRBJ2-1; D gene ambiguous. Germline CDR1 and CDR2: SGDLS and YYNGEE. The length of the CDR3 is 11 residues. V was clipped by 4 bases and J by 5 bases, with 4 bases between them.